These 10 T cell receptor beta chains were sequenced from one sample in a study of shared clonotypes between healthy human individuals. Sequencing was performed with immunoSEQ multiplex PCR; in TCRdb, only in-frame clones are kept and a portion is missing. The table shows some 1.4 million clones, with roughly 96% occurring only once. Input material: naive CD4+ T cells sorted from blood. Noted subset: CD45RA+ positively selected. These receptors were taken from a man aged 30 to 45 in good health.

This chain connects TRBV29-1 to TRBJ1-2, with D maybe TRBD1 (5 bases). The V end was cut by 4 bases, the J end by 6 bases, with 12 bases between. The CDR3 is 12 amino acids. CDR1 is SQVTM and CDR2 is ANQGSEA in the germline V gene. The DNA for the CDR3 is TGCAGCGTTGCCGGGACTTTACATGGCTACACCTTC. Translated: CSVAGTLHGYTF.

The CDR3 DNA follows: TGTGCCAGCAGTTACTCGGCCACCATGAACACTGAAGCTTTCTTT. It is translated as CASSYSATMNTEAFF. The chain links TRBV6-5 to TRBJ1-1; no clear D gene. In germline, CDR1 is MNHEY, CDR2 SVGAGI. This CDR3 contains 15 residues. Between the trimmed V and J ends, which lost 0 bases and 0 bases, there was a span of 8 bases.

CDR3 residues: CSASTDSYNEQFF. The CDR3 DNA sequence: TGCAGCGCTTCCACGGACAGCTACAATGAGCAGTTCTTC. The J gene is TRBJ2-1, the V gene TRBV29-1, with a weak D call TRBD1 (6 bases). Germline-derived CDR1 and CDR2 are SQVTM and ANQGSEA. Trimming shortened V by 7 bases and J by 3 bases, and 13 bases separated the two germline ends. The CDR3 is 13 residues long.

This rearrangement joins TRBV7-8 to TRBJ2-7, with 7 bases matching TRBD2. The CDR3 loop spans 13 amino acids. V lost 5 bases and J lost 2; bases outside the gene matches: 3. The germline V gene encodes CDR1 SGHVS and CDR2 FQNEAQ. CDR3 in DNA: TGTGCCAGCAGCACCCGGGGGGCCTACGAGCAGTACTTC. Translating gives CASSTRGAYEQYF.

V is TRBV4-1 and J is TRBJ2-1; the D is unclear. Trimming removed 0 bases at V and 0 bases at J, with 12 bases between. The CDR3 is 17 amino acids. CDR1 is MGHRA and CDR2 is YSYEKL in the germline V gene. The CDR3 protein is CASSQDRSSSSYNEQFF. CDR3 in DNA: TGCGCCAGCAGCCAAGATCGTAGCAGCAGCTCCTACAATGAGCAGTTCTTC.

V and J are TRBV4-1 and TRBJ2-7, with 13 positions matching TRBD2. The CDR3 is 15 residues long. Per the germline V gene, CDR1 is MGHRA and CDR2 is YSYEKL. V was pared by 4 bases and J by 2 bases, with 2 bases of the junction left unmatched. The CDR3 DNA reads as TGCGCCAGCAGCCCGACTAGCGGGAGGACCTACGAGCAGTACTTC. This translates into CASSPTSGRTYEQYF.

The rearrangement joins TRBV19 to TRBJ2-7; 10 nucleotides line up with TRBD2. Germline lookup yields CDR1 LNHDA and CDR2 SQIVND (reference sequence). The CDR3 loop spans 15 amino acids. J gave up 0 bases and V 5 bases, and 4 bases lay outside the gene matches. The CDR3 spells CASSRASGSSYEQYF. The CDR3 DNA reads as TGTGCCAGTAGTCGGGCTAGCGGGAGCTCCTACGAGCAGTACTTC.

The chain uses TRBV5-1 and TRBJ2-7, with 7 positions matching TRBD2. Per the germline V gene, CDR1 is SGHRS and CDR2 is YFSETQ. The CDR3 runs to 16 residues. After removal of 0 bases from V and 3 bases from J, the junction contained 9 bases not matched to a gene. In nucleotides, the CDR3 is TGCGCCAGCAGCTTGGGAGGGAGGGCCTGGGACTACGAGCAGTACTTC. This codes for CASSLGGRAWDYEQYF.

The chain carries TRBV29-1 and TRBJ2-7; the D gene is possibly TRBD1 (6 bases). The V gene's germline CDR1 is SQVTM and CDR2 ANQGSEA. The V gene lost 6 bases and the J gene lost 2 bases, with 14 bases spanning the gap. The CDR3 spans 13 residues. The CDR3 reads CSVADRLPYEQYF. The CDR3 DNA reads as TGCAGCGTGGCTGACAGGTTGCCCTACGAGCAGTACTTC.

V usage is TRBV10-3 and J usage is TRBJ2-2; 10 nucleotides agree with TRBD2. The CDR3 consists of 16 residues. Germline values: CDR1 ENHRY, CDR2 SYGVKD. V lost 0 bases to trimming and J lost 15 bases; unmatched junction nucleotides: 13. CDR3 coding DNA: TGTGCCATCAGTGAGTCTCCCCTAGCGGGAGAGGACAGGTTGTTTTTT. It codes for CAISESPLAGEDRLFF.